This T cell receptor beta chain was sequenced during a study of cytotoxic CD8 clonotypes in ibrutinib-treated CLL. Study as a whole: Approximately 25 partial and 2 complete responses; at median approximately 6 years, approximately 15 remitted, around twelve progressed.

Germline lookup yields CDR1 SGHNT and CDR2 YYREEE (reference sequence). The CDR3 has 16 amino acids. V gave up 4 bases and J gave up 0 bases; unmatched junction bases: 4. This table comes from immunoSEQ multiplex PCR, and its TCRdb copy is limited to in-frame clones, with some not included. Seen here are almost 85,000 clones, about 86% observed once, and the top ten hold roughly 5%. The rearrangement joins TRBV5-4 to TRBJ2-6, with TRBD1 identical over 7 bases. Sequencing used PBMCs, obtained before ibrutinib treatment. The receptor's source is a human donor with chronic lymphocytic leukemia. Here the CDR3 reads CASSEDRPSGANVLTF. The CDR3 coding sequence is TGTGCCAGCAGCGAGGACAGGCCCTCTGGGGCCAACGTCCTGACTTTC.